This paragraph covers one TCR beta chain sequence. Its antigen is still unknown. The record originates from a study of blood T cells in healthy people across ages. Study summary: Per two T cells, about one barcoded beta molecule was captured through template switching.

The authors ran a second PCR of about 7 to 11 cycles using a sample-barcoded 5' primer and a J-beta primer mix. TCRdb called the 5' RACE reads again in MiXCR, with one record for every CDR3 protein. The data hold approximately 1,000,000 distinct CDR3 sequences, with more than 30% observed a single time. Germline CDR1 is DFQATT and CDR2 is SNEGSKA (reference sequence). This CDR3 has 14 residues. Whole-study results and caveats: Any changes in expanded clonotypes were possibly confounded, as donor CMV status remained unknown. Diversity of TCR beta correlated strongly with naive T cell percentage.

This sequence joins TRBV20-1 and TRBJ2-4; D could derive from TRBD1 or TRBD2 (5 bases each). The J call may not be correct, given that the DNA end is closer to TRBJ2-7. This receptor was identified in a man younger than 35 in good health. The material sequenced was blood. CDR3 region: CSARDGVGPYEQYF. The DNA of the CDR3 is TGCAGTGCTAGAGATGGGGTGGGACCCTACGAGCAGTACTTC.